What follows are 21 T cell receptor beta chains derived from one specimen sequenced in a study of metastatic and nonmetastatic thyroid tumors. Thyroid surgery was preceded by no treatment in any patient. TCRdb called clones again from the PCR reads with MiXCR. The sample records about 8,000 clones, 15% to 20% being singletons. The source material was adjacent normal tissue. These receptors came from a female donor with papillary thyroid cancer or a benign thyroid nodule (not recorded which). Some clones in this sample may be carry-over from other donors' samples.

The rearrangement uses TRBV6-5 and TRBJ2-1; 7 positions agree with TRBD2. Germline V lookup: CDR1 MNHEY, CDR2 SVGAGI. V trimming: 2 bases; J trimming: 8 bases; junction bases outside the gene matches: 0. The CDR3 sequence is 12 residues long. CDR3 region: CASSYSGDEQFF. In nucleotides, the CDR3 is TGTGCCAGCAGTTACAGCGGGGATGAGCAGTTCTTC.

Many counts were recorded for this clone. This sequence joins TRBV29-1 and TRBJ2-5; tentatively, D is TRBD1 (5 bases). The germline V and J ends were trimmed by 8 bases and 4 bases, with 17 bases remaining between them. This CDR3 is built from 13 residues. The germline V gene has CDR1 SQVTM and CDR2 ANQGSEA. The CDR3 loop reads CSNERQLGETQYF. Here the CDR3 DNA reads TGCAGCAACGAGAGACAGTTAGGAGAGACCCAGTACTTC.

This clone has a handful of counts. This chain uses TRBV12-3 or TRBV12-4 with TRBJ2-7, with 14 bases fitting TRBD2. Trimming took 8 bases from V and 3 from J; bases not matched to a gene: 6. This CDR3 comprises 15 residues. The CDR3 loop is CASRPGTSGSYEQYF. CDR3 bases: TGTGCCAGCCGCCCCGGGACTAGCGGGAGCTACGAGCAGTACTTC.

This clone ranks as medium-sized. The chain has TRBV12-3 or TRBV12-4 and TRBJ2-1; possibly TRBD2 for D (7 bases). The V gene lost 6 bases and the J gene lost 1 base, with 10 bases spanning the gap. The CDR3 has 14 amino acids. CDR3 sequence reads: CASRGGPSYNEQFF. CDR3 bases: TGTGCCAGCAGGGGGGGGCCATCCTACAATGAGCAGTTCTTC.

At least ten counts were recorded for this clone. The chain uses TRBV19 and TRBJ2-1, with D possibly TRBD2 on 7 matching bases. V lost 7 bases and J lost 10, with 17 bases in between. This CDR3 comprises 13 residues. Germline V gene sequence: CDR1 LNHDA, CDR2 SQIVND (reference sequence). The CDR3 DNA is TGTGCCAGTATTGTGGGGGGGGGGCGGGAGCAGTTCTTC. Its translation is CASIVGGGREQFF.

The chain recombines TRBV20-1 with TRBJ1-3; D gene unclear. The CDR3 spans 14 residues. Trimming left V 0 bases short and J 2 bases short, with 8 bases between. In germline, CDR1 is DFQATT, CDR2 SNEGSKA (reference sequence). CDR3 loop: CSARDERPGNTIYF. The DNA for the CDR3 is TGCAGTGCTAGAGATGAGCGGCCTGGAAACACCATATATTTT.

By frequency in the sample, this clone is medium-sized. The gene calls are TRBV11-2 and TRBJ2-7; D is perhaps TRBD2 (5 bases). CDR3 length: 13 residues. V dropped 5 bases and J dropped 9 bases, with 17 bases sitting between them. CDR1 and CDR2 (germline): SGHAT, FQNNGV. This CDR3 reads CASSRVGSTSQYF. CDR3 in DNA: TGTGCCAGCAGCCGTGTGGGGAGTACGTCGCAGTACTTC. Variable domain in full (rest from reference TRBV11-2 and TRBJ2-7): EAGVAQSPRYKIIEKRQSVAFWCNPISGHATLYWYQQILGQGPKLLIQFQNNGVVDDSQLPKDRFSAERLKGVDSTLKIQPAKLEDSAVYLCASSRVGSTSQYFGPGTRLTVT.

This clone rates as medium-sized (0.01 to 0.1%). The V call is TRBV6-1, the J call TRBJ1-2, with D perhaps matching TRBD1 (6 bases). The CDR3 sequence is 13 residues long. In germline, CDR1 is MNHNS, CDR2 SASEGT. V was trimmed by 1 base and J by 4 bases, leaving 7 bases between them. CDR3 DNA sequence: TGTGCCAGCAGTGAAGTGGACAGCTATGGCTACACCTTC. It yields the protein CASSEVDSYGYTF.

This clone came up a few times. The V and J genes are TRBV19 and TRBJ1-5; D gene uncertain. CDR3 size: 14 residues. Trimming took 5 bases from V and 5 from J, leaving 13 bases between them. Germline V gives CDR1 LNHDA, CDR2 SQIVND (reference sequence). The CDR3 coding sequence is TGTGCCAGTAGTCCCCTTCAGCGGGATCAGCCCCAGCATTTT. It yields the protein CASSPLQRDQPQHF. The full variable domain, in which reference TRBV19 and TRBJ1-5 provide the parts outside the CDR3, is DGGITQSPKYLFRKEGQNVTLSCEQNLNHDAMYWYRQDPGQGLRLIYYSQIVNDFQKGDIAEGYSVSREKKESFPLTVTSAQKNPTAFYLCASSPLQRDQPQHFGDGTRLSIL.

The sample holds a few counts of this clone. V usage is TRBV7-3 and J usage is TRBJ2-1; no definite D call. The germline V gene has CDR1 SGHTA and CDR2 FQGTGA. V lost 2 bases and J lost 3, with 11 bases in between. The CDR3 sequence is 15 residues long. The chain's CDR3 is CASSLVGKNYNEQFF. In DNA form, the CDR3 reads TGTGCCAGCAGCTTAGTGGGGAAAAACTACAATGAGCAGTTCTTC.

This clone is deemed medium-sized (0.01 to 0.1%). The chain uses TRBV3-1 and TRBJ2-7; the D is unclear. CDR1 is LGHDT, CDR2 YNNKEL, per germline (reference sequence). V was cut by 6 bases and J by 1 base, with 22 bases left in between. The CDR3 runs 17 residues. CDR3 nucleotides: TGTGCCAGCAGACATACTACTAATGGGCCTCAATCCTACGAGCAGTACTTC. This sequence encodes CASRHTTNGPQSYEQYF.

V and J are TRBV3-1 and TRBJ1-4, with D unresolved. Between the trimmed V and J ends, which lost 1 base and 8 bases, there was a span of 5 bases. This CDR3 has 12 residues. Looked up from germline, CDR1 is LGHDT and CDR2 is YNNKEL (reference sequence). The CDR3 protein is CASSQAWEKLFF. CDR3 nucleotides: TGTGCCAGCAGCCAAGCTTGGGAAAAACTGTTTTTT.

This clone is categorized as medium-sized. In nucleotides, the CDR3 is TGTGCCAGCAGCCCTGGACCATGGAATGAGCAGTTCTTC. Its protein is CASSPGPWNEQFF. The rearrangement links TRBV7-2 to TRBJ2-1; no definite D call. Trimming removed 5 bases at V and 7 bases at J, with 12 bases between. CDR3 length: 13 amino acids. CDR1 and CDR2 from the germline V gene are SGHTA and FQGNSA.

The genes are TRBV4-1 and TRBJ2-3; 10 positions match TRBD2. Losses at the gene ends were 0 bases for V and 3 bases for J; bases not matched to a gene: 6. The CDR3 is 17 amino acids. Germline V gives CDR1 MGHRA, CDR2 YSYEKL. The CDR3 sequence: CASSQDAAGGPTDTQYF. The CDR3 DNA reads as TGCGCCAGCAGCCAAGATGCAGCGGGAGGGCCGACAGATACGCAGTATTTT.

By sample fraction, this clone is medium-sized. V is TRBV9 and J is TRBJ2-1; TRBD2 is a possible D gene (6 bases). Germline CDR1 is SGDLS and CDR2 is YYNGEE. Between the trimmed V and J ends, which lost 2 bases and 2 bases, there was a span of 11 bases. This CDR3 has 15 residues. Here the CDR3 reads CASSVASDTYNEQFF. The CDR3 coding sequence is TGTGCCAGCAGCGTTGCTAGCGACACCTACAATGAGCAGTTCTTC.

The rearrangement links TRBV7-3 to TRBJ1-1, with a tentative D call TRBD1 (5 bases). CDR3 length: 13 amino acids. Between the trimmed V and J ends, which lost 6 bases and 0 bases, there was a span of 8 bases. Per germline, CDR1 SGHTA and CDR2 FQGTGA. CDR3 loop: CASSQGMNTEAFF. The CDR3 DNA sequence: TGTGCCAGCAGTCAGGGTATGAACACTGAAGCTTTCTTT.

The J gene is TRBJ1-2, the V gene TRBV11-2, with 7 bases lining up with TRBD1. From germline, CDR1 is SGHAT and CDR2 FQNNGV. This CDR3 region has 17 residues. With 1 base clipped from V and 0 bases from J, the junction kept 8 bases outside the gene matches. The chain's CDR3 is CASSLGDRALANYGYTF. CDR3 DNA sequence: TGTGCCAGCAGCTTAGGGGACAGAGCCTTAGCTAACTATGGCTACACCTTC.

Judged by abundance, this clone is medium-sized (0.01 to 0.1%). This chain links TRBV7-3 with TRBJ2-5; 12 bases are shared with TRBD2. The ends lost 5 bases at V and 5 bases at J; junction bases unmatched: 6. The CDR3 contains 15 residues. Germline V CDR1 and CDR2: SGHTA, FQGTGA. The CDR3 loop reads CASSALAGGRETQYF. The DNA for the CDR3 is TGTGCCAGCAGCGCCCTAGCGGGGGGGAGGGAGACCCAGTACTTC.

By its share, this clone is medium-sized. This chain links TRBV5-1 with TRBJ2-1, with TRBD2 as a possible D gene (5 bases). V was pared by 1 base and J by 8 bases, with 13 bases between. This CDR3 comprises 14 residues. Germline V lookup: CDR1 SGHRS, CDR2 YFSETQ. CDR3 nucleotide sequence: TGCGCCAGCAGCTTGAGAGCGGAAGGATATGAGCAGTTCTTC. Encoded protein: CASSLRAEGYEQFF.

Within the sample, this clone is medium-sized. The chain links TRBV30 to TRBJ1-4, with unresolved D. Germline CDR1 is GTSNPN and CDR2 is SVGIG (reference sequence). Trimming removed 6 bases at V and 2 bases at J, with 10 bases between. This CDR3 is built from 13 residues. CDR3 bases: TGTGCCTGCTCGACCGTCACTAATGAAAAACTGTTTTTT. Protein product: CACSTVTNEKLFF. Filled out from reference TRBV30 and TRBJ1-4, the complete variable domain reads SQTIHQWPATLVQPVGSPLSLECTVEGTSNPNLYWYRQAAGRGLQLLFYSVGIGQISSEVPQNLSASRPQDRQFILSSKKLLLSDSGFYLCACSTVTNEKLFFGSGTQLSVL.

This clone is medium-sized (0.01 to 0.1%) in the sample. The CDR3 is CASTVTGLSNQPQHF. CDR3 coding DNA: TGTGCCAGCACTGTGACAGGGCTATCCAATCAGCCCCAGCATTTT. J is TRBJ1-5 and V is TRBV6-1; TRBD1 agrees at 7 bases. V lost 7 bases, J lost 3 bases, and 9 bases stayed unmatched. This CDR3 region has 15 residues. The germline V gene encodes CDR1 MNHNS and CDR2 SASEGT.